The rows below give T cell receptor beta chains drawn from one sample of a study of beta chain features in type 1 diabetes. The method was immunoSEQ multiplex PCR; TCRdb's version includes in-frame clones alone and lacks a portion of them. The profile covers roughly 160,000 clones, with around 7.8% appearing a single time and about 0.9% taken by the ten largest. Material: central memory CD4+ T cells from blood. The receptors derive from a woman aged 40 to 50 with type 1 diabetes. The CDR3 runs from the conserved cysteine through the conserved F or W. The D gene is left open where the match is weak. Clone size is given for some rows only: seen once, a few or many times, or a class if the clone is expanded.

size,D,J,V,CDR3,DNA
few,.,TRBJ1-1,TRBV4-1,CASSQDSGTPMNTEAFF,TGCGCCAGCAGCCAAGATTCAGGGACACCTATGAACACTGAAGCTTTCTTT
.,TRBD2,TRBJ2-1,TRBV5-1,CASSSGTSGGAGFNEQFF,TGCGCCAGCAGTTCCGGGACTAGCGGGGGGGCTGGTTTCAATGAGCAGTTCTTC
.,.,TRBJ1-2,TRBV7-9,CASSLGQTNYGYTF,TGTGCCAGCAGCTTAGGACAGACCAACTATGGCTACACCTTC
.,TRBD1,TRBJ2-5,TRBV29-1,CSVSGGTQETQYF,TGCAGCGTCTCAGGGGGCACCCAAGAGACCCAGTACTTC
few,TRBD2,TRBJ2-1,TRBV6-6,CASRLLAGGYNEQFF,TGTGCCAGCAGGCTACTAGCGGGGGGGTACAATGAGCAGTTCTTC
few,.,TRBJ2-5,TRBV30,CAWSRYNQETQYF,TGTGCCTGGTCACGTTACAATCAAGAGACCCAGTACTTC
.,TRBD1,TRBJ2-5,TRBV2,CASSADTGGETQYF,TGTGCCAGCAGTGCCGACACAGGGGGGGAGACCCAGTACTTC
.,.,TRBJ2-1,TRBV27,CASSPSGVNYNEQFF,TGTGCCAGCAGTCCCTCGGGAGTTAACTACAATGAGCAGTTCTTC
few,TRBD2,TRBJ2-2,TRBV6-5,CASSYTAGGRGGELFF,TGTGCCAGCAGTTACACCGCGGGAGGCCGGGGCGGGGAGCTGTTTTTT
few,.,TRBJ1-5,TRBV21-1,CASSIRDRLNQPQHF,TGTGCCAGCAGCATCCGGGACAGGCTCAATCAGCCCCAGCATTTT
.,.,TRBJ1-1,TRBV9,CASSSLDPGQGTEAFF,TGTGCCAGCAGCTCATTAGACCCAGGGCAGGGCACTGAAGCTTTCTTT
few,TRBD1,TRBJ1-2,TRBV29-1,CSVEGEGGWNYGYTF,TGCAGCGTTGAGGGAGAAGGGGGCTGGAACTATGGCTACACCTTC
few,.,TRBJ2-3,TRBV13,CASSTGRKGNTQYF,TGTGCCAGCAGCACCGGACGGAAGGGGAATACGCAGTATTTT
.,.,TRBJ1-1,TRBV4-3,CASSLTQNTEAFF,TGCGCCAGCAGCCTGACACAGAACACTGAAGCTTTCTTT
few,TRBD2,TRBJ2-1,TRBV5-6,CASSLYSGGGNEQFF,TGTGCCAGCAGCTTGTATAGCGGGGGGGGGAATGAGCAGTTCTTC
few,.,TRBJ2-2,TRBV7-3,CASSLGHWGELFF,TGTGCCAGCAGCTTAGGGCACTGGGGGGAGCTGTTTTTT
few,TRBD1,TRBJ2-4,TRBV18,CASSPANSGTGENIQYF,TGTGCCAGCTCACCCGCAAATTCCGGGACAGGGGAAAACATTCAGTACTTC
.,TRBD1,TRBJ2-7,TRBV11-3,CASSLERDSHEQYF,TGTGCCAGCAGCTTAGAACGGGACAGTCACGAGCAGTACTTC
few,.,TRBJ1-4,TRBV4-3,CASSQDLGGGVEEKLFF,TGCGCCAGCAGCCAAGATCTGGGGGGAGGGGTTGAGGAAAAACTGTTTTTT